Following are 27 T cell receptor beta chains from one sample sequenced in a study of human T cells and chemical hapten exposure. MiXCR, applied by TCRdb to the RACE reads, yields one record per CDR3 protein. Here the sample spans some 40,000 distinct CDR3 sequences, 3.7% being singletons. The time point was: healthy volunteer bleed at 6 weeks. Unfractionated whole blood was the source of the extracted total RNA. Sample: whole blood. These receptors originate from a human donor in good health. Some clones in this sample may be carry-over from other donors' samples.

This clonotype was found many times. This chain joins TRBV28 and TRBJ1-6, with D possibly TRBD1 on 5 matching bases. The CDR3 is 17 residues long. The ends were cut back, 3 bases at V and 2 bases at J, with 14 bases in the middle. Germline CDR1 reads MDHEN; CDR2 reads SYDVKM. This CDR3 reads CASSLGLTRPYNSPLHF. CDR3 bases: TGTGCCAGCAGTTTGGGGCTTACTCGGCCCTATAATTCACCCCTCCACTTT.

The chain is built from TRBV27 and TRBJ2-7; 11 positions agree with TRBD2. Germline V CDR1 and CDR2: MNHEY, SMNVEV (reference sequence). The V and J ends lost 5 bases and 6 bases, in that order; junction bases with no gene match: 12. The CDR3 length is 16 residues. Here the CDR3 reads CASSPQPTSGMGEQYF. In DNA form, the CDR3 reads TGTGCCAGCAGTCCCCAACCGACTAGCGGGATGGGCGAGCAGTACTTC.

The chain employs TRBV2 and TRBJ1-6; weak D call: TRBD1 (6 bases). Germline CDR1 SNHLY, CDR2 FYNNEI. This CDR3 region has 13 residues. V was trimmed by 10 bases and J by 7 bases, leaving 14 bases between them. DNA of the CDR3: TGTGCCATAGCGACAGGAAGAAATTCACCCCTCCACTTT. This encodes CAIATGRNSPLHF.

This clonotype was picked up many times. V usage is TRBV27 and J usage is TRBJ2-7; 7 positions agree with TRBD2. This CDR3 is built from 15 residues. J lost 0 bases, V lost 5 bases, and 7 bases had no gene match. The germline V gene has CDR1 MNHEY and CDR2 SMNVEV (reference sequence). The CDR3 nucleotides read TGTGCCAGCAGTCGCACCCGGGACTACTCCTACGAGCAGTACTTC. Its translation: CASSRTRDYSYEQYF.

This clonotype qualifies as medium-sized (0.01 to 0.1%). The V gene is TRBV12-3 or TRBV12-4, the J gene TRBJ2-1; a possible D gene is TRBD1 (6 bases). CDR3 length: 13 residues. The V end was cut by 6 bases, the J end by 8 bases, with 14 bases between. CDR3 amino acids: CASRRQASYEQFF. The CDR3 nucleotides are TGTGCCAGCAGACGACAGGCCTCCTATGAGCAGTTCTTC.

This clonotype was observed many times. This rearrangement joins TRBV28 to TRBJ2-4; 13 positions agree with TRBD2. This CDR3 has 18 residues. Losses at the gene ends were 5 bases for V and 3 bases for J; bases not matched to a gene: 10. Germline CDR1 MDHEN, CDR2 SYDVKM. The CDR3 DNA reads TGTGCCAGCAGTGTACTAGCGGGAGGGCCGGGGAGCAAAAACATTCAGTACTTC. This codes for CASSVLAGGPGSKNIQYF.

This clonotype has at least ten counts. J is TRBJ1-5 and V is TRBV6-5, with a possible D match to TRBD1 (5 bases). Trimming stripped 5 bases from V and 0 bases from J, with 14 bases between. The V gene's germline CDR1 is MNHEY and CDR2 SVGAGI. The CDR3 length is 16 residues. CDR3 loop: CASSPFAGDSNQPQHF. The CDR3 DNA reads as TGTGCCAGCAGTCCATTCGCGGGGGATAGCAATCAGCCCCAGCATTTT.

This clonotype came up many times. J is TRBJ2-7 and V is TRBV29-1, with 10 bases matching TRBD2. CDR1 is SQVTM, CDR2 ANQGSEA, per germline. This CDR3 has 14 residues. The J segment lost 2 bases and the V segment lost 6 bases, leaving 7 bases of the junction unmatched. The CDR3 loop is CSVAGTSDTYEQYF. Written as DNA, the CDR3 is TGCAGCGTAGCTGGGACTAGCGACACCTACGAGCAGTACTTC.

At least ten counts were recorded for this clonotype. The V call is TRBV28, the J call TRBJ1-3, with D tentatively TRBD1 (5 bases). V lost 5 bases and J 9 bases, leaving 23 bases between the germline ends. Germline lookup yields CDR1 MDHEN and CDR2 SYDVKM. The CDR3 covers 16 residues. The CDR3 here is CASSPRDLKGLGTIYF. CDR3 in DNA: TGTGCCAGCAGTCCCCGAGATTTAAAGGGGCTAGGCACCATATATTTT.

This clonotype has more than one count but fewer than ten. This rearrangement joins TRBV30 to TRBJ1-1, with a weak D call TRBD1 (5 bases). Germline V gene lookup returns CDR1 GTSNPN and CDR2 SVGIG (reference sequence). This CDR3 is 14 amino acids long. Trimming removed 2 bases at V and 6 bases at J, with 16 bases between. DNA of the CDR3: TGTGCCTGGAGTCCAATCCGGGACGTAGCTGAAGCTTTCTTT. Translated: CAWSPIRDVAEAFF.

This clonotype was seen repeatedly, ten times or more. This chain's CDR3 is CASSPPPGTSRDSAKNIQYF. The DNA of the CDR3 is TGTGCCAGCAGCCCTCCCCCGGGGACTAGCCGCGATTCGGCCAAAAACATTCAGTACTTC. J is TRBJ2-4 and V is TRBV28; TRBD2 aligns across 9 bases. The V gene's germline CDR1 is MDHEN and CDR2 SYDVKM. The CDR3 loop spans 20 amino acids. Trimming at V came to 6 bases and at J to 1 base, leaving 19 bases not matched to a gene.

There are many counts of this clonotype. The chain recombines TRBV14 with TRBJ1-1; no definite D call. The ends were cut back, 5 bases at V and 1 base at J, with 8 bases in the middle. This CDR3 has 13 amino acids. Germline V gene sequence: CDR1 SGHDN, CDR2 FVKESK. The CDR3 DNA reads TGTGCCAGCAGCGCGCGCAGGAACACTGAAGCTTTCTTT. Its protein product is CASSARRNTEAFF.

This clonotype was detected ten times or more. CDR3 residues: CASSHNDGHEQYF. As DNA, the CDR3 is TGTGCCAGCAGCCACAATGACGGCCACGAGCAGTACTTC. This chain joins TRBV3-1 and TRBJ2-7; D is uncertain. V was trimmed by 3 bases and J by 5 bases, leaving 11 bases between them. The length of the CDR3 is 13 residues. The germline CDR1 and CDR2 sequences are LGHDT and YNNKEL (reference sequence).

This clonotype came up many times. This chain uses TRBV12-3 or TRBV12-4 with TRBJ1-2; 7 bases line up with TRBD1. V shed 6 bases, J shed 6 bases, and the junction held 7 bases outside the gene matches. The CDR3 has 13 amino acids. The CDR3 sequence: CASRPSTGDGYTF. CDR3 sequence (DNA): TGTGCCAGCAGACCCTCTACAGGGGATGGCTACACCTTC.

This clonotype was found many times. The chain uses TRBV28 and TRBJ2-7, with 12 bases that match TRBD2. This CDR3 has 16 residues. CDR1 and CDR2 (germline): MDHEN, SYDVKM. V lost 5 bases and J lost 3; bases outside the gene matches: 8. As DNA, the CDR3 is TGTGCCAGCAGTCCCTCGGGACTAGCGGGTTTCTACGAGCAGTACTTC. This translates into CASSPSGLAGFYEQYF.

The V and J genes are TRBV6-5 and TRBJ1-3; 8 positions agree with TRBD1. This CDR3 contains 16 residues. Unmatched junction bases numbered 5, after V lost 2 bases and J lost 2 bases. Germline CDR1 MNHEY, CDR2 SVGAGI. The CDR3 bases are TGTGCCAGCAGTTACCTCACAGGGGGTGCTGGAAACACCATATATTTT. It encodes CASSYLTGGAGNTIYF.

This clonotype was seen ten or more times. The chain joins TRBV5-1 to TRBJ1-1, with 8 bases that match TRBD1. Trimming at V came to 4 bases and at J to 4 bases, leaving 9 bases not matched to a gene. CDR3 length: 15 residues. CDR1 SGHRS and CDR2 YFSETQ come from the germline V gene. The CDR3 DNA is TGCGCCAGCAGCAACGGACAGGGCTCGGGCACTGAAGCTTTCTTT. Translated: CASSNGQGSGTEAFF.

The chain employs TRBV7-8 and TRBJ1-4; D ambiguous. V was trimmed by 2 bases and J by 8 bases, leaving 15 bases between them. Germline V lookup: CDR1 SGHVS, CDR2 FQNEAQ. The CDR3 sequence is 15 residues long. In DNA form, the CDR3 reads TGTGCCAGCAGCTTAAGTGGCAGGATCGGAGAAAAACTGTTTTTT. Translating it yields CASSLSGRIGEKLFF.

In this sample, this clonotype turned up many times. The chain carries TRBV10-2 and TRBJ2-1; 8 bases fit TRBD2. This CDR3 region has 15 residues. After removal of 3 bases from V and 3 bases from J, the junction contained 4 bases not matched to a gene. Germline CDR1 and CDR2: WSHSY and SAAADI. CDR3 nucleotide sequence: TGCGCCAGCAGTGAAGCGGGAGAGTTCTACAATGAGCAGTTCTTC. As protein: CASSEAGEFYNEQFF.

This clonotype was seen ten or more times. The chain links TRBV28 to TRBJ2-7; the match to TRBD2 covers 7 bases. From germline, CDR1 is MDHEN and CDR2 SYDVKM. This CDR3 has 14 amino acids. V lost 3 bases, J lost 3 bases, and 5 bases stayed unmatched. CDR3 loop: CASSFAGDLYEQYF. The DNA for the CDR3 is TGTGCCAGCAGTTTCGCGGGAGACCTCTACGAGCAGTACTTC.

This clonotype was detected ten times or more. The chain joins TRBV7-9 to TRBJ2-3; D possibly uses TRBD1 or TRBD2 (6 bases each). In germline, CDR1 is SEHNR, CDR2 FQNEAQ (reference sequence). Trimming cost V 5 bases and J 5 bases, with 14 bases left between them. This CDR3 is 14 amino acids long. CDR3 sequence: CASSKGGIGDTQYF. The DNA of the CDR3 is TGTGCCAGCAGCAAAGGGGGGATCGGAGATACGCAGTATTTT.

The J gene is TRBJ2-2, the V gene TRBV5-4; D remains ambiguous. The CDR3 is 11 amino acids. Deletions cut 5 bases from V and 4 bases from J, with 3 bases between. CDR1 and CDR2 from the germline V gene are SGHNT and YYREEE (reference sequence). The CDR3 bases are TGTGCCAGCAGAAGCACCGGGGAGCTGTTTTTT. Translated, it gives CASRSTGELFF.

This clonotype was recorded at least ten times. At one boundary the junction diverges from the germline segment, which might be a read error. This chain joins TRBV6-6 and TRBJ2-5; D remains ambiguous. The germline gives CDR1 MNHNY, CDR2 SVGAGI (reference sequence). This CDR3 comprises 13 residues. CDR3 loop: CASSHSLQETQYF. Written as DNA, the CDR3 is TGTGCCAGCAGTCACTCGCTCCAAGAGACCCAGTACTTC.

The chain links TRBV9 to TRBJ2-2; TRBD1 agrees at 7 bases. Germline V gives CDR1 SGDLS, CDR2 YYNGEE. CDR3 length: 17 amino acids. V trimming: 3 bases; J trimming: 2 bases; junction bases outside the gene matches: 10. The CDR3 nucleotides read TGTGCCAGCAGCGGCGGACAGGACAACGTAAACACCGGGGAGCTGTTTTTT. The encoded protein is CASSGGQDNVNTGELFF.

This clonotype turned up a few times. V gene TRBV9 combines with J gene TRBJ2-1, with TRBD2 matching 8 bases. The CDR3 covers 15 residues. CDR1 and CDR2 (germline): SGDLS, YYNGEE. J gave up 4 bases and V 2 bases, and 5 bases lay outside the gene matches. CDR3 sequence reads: CASSVTSGPYNEQFF. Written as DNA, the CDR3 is TGTGCCAGCAGCGTTACTAGCGGACCTTACAATGAGCAGTTCTTC.

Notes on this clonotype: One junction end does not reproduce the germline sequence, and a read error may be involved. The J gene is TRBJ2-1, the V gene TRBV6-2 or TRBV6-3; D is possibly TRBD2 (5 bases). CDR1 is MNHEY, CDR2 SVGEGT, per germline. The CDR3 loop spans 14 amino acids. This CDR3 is CASSDYPSYDEQFF. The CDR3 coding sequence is TGTGCCAGCAGCGACTACCCCTCCTACGATGAGCAGTTCTTC.

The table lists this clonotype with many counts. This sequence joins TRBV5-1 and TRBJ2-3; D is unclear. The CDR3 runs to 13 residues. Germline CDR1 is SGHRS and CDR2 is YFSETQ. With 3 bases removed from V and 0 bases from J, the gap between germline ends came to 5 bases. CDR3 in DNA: TGCGCCAGCAGCTACCCTAGCACAGATACGCAGTATTTT. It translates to CASSYPSTDTQYF.